One sample yielded the 9 T cell receptor beta chains listed below, sequenced in a study of blood T cell repertoires in COVID-19. Data came from immunoSEQ multiplex PCR; TCRdb stores just in-frame clones and leaves some out. The data hold under 300,000 clones, with 75% to 90% observed a single time. Sequencing was performed on PBMCs or T cells enriched from blood (not recorded which). Receptors were obtained from a woman aged 30 to 39 with acute COVID-19.

The chain uses TRBV7-3 and TRBJ2-1; D not certain. Germline CDR1 is SGHTA and CDR2 is FQGTGA. Trimming cost V 3 bases and J 4 bases, with 16 bases left between them. CDR3 length equals 16 residues. CDR3 DNA: TGTGCCAGCAGCTTGACCTCTAGAACCCATTACAATGAGCAGTTCTTC. Translated: CASSLTSRTHYNEQFF.

This chain uses TRBV11-2 with TRBJ1-6; unclear D gene. Germline lookup yields CDR1 SGHAT and CDR2 FQNNGV. CDR3 size: 12 residues. V shed 5 bases and J shed 14 bases, with 13 bases lying between them. CDR3 in DNA: TGTGCCAGCAGCCTCCTTCGGGGAACCCTCCACTTT. Encoded protein: CASSLLRGTLHF.

This chain uses TRBV5-5 with TRBJ1-5; no clear D. Germline CDR1 reads SGHKS; CDR2 reads YYEKEE (reference sequence). V shed 0 bases and J shed 5 bases, with 12 bases lying between them. There are 15 residues in the CDR3. The chain's CDR3 is CASSLEGAGDQPQHF. CDR3 nucleotides: TGTGCCAGCAGCTTGGAGGGCGCCGGGGATCAGCCCCAGCATTTT.

The rearrangement joins TRBV6-5 to TRBJ2-2; TRBD1 aligns across 9 bases. The J segment lost 9 bases and the V segment lost 5 bases, leaving 4 bases of the junction unmatched. This CDR3 region has 13 residues. Germline V gene sequence: CDR1 MNHEY, CDR2 SVGAGI. CDR3 sequence (DNA): TGTGCCAGCAGTAAACAGGGGGCCCGGGAGCTGTTTTTT. It yields the protein CASSKQGARELFF.

The chain employs TRBV2 and TRBJ1-5; maybe TRBD1 (6 bases). V was shortened by 7 bases and J by 5 bases, with 15 bases between the two germline ends. CDR3 size: 14 residues. Germline assignment: CDR1 SNHLY and CDR2 FYNNEI. CDR3 protein: CASTKQGRDQPQHF. The CDR3 nucleotides read TGTGCCAGCACAAAACAGGGTCGGGATCAGCCCCAGCATTTT.

The rearrangement joins TRBV2 to TRBJ1-2, with a weak D call TRBD1 (6 bases). This CDR3 has 14 residues. Trimming stripped 4 bases from V and 7 bases from J, with 16 bases between. The germline gives CDR1 SNHLY, CDR2 FYNNEI. The CDR3 bases are TGTGCCAGCAGTGCCATGATACAGGGTTTTGGCTACACCTTC. The encoded protein is CASSAMIQGFGYTF.

The gene calls are TRBV6-6 and TRBJ2-7; 8 nucleotides line up with TRBD1. CDR1 MNHNY and CDR2 SVGAGI come from the germline V gene (reference sequence). Trimming took 6 bases from V and 6 from J; bases not matched to a gene: 1. The CDR3 sequence is 11 residues long. CDR3 amino acids: CASRDRVEQYF. The CDR3 bases are TGTGCCAGCAGGGACAGGGTCGAGCAGTACTTC.

The genes are TRBV19 and TRBJ2-1; 12 nucleotides align to TRBD1. Germline CDR1 reads LNHDA; CDR2 reads SQIVND (reference sequence). Trimming took 3 bases from V and 7 from J; bases not matched to a gene: 10. The CDR3 has 17 amino acids. The chain's CDR3 is CASSMWWGQGATNEQFF. The CDR3 DNA reads as TGTGCCAGTAGTATGTGGTGGGGACAGGGGGCGACGAATGAGCAGTTCTTC.

Worth noting for this clone: An end of the junction does not agree with germline; a read error may underlie this. This chain links TRBV7-7 with TRBJ1-4, with 7 nucleotides matching TRBD1. CDR1 and CDR2 (germline): SSHAT, FNYEAQ (reference sequence). CDR3 length: 14 residues. DNA of the CDR3: TGTGCTAGCAGCAGACAGGGAACTAATGAAAAACTGTTTTTT. Translated, it gives CASSRQGTNEKLFF.